This T cell receptor (beta chain) originates from a study of T-cell memory formation after mild COVID-19. Study results and limitations: SARS-CoV-2 specificity was not confirmed for second-wave clones peaking on day 37.

This clonotype was detected once. Its antigen remains unknown. One entry per CDR3 protein, called by TCRdb with MiXCR from the 5' RACE reads. The sample records around 200,000 distinct CDR3 sequences, approximately 16% being singletons. The sample was PBMCs or a T cell subset sorted from them (not recorded which). The sequence derives from an adult woman who had mild COVID-19 (a few samples of this study predate the infection). Cell type and time point are not known.

The chain's CDR3 is CATSDPRGAGASTDTQYF. The CDR3 DNA sequence: TGTGCCACCAGTGATCCCAGGGGCGCCGGGGCAAGCACAGATACGCAGTATTTT. The V call is TRBV24-1, the J call TRBJ2-3, with TRBD1 as a possible D gene (6 bases). The CDR3 has 18 residues. Germline V gene sequence: CDR1 KGHDR, CDR2 SFDVKD. V was pared by 3 bases and J by 0 bases, with 18 bases between.